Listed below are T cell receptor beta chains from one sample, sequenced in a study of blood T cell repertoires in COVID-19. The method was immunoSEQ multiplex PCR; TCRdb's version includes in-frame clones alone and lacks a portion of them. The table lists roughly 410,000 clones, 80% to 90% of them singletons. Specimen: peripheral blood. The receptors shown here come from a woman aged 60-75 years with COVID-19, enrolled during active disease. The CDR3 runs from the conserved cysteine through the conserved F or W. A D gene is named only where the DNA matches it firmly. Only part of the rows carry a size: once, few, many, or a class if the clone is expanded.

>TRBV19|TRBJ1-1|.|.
TGTGCCAGTAGTATTGGGGGCCAGAGCACTGAAGCTTTCTTT
CASSIGGQSTEAFF
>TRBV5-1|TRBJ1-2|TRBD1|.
TGCGCCAGCAGCTTGGAGGGGGCATATGGCTACACCTTC
CASSLEGAYGYTF
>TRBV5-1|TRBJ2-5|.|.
TGCGCCAGCAGCTTGGGGCAGGGGTTGGTAGGAGAGACCCAGTACTTC
CASSLGQGLVGETQYF
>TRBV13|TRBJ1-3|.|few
TGTGCCAGCAGCCTAAGATCTGGAAACACCATATATTTT
CASSLRSGNTIYF
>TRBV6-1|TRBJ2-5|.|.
TGTGCCAGCAGTGAAGTTCTTCCCGAGACCCAGTACTTC
CASSEVLPETQYF
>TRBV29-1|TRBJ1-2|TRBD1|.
TGCAGCGTTGAAAGGGGGCGACGACTGGATGGCTACACCTTC
CSVERGRRLDGYTF
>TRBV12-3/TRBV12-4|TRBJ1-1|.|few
TGTGCCAGCAGCAGTACAGAGAACACTGAAGCTTTCTTT
CASSSTENTEAFF
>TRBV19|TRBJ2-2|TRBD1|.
TGTGCCAGTAGTAGCCCCGGGACAGGGGTCACCGGGGAGCTGTTTTTT
CASSSPGTGVTGELFF
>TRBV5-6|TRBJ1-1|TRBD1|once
TGTGCCAGCCACACCTGGACAGGTTGGACTGAAGCTTTCTTT
CASHTWTGWTEAFF
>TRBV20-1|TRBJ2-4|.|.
TGCAGTGCTAGTGGATTTCGGGGTGTAGCCAAAAACATTCAGTACTTC
CSASGFRGVAKNIQYF
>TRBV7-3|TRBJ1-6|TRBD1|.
TGTGCCAGCAGCTCCGGGACAGGCCGTTTTTCACCCCTCCACTTT
CASSSGTGRFSPLHF
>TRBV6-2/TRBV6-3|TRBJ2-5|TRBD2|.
TGTGCCAGCAGTTACCCACTAGCGGGGGGCCAGTACCAAGAGACCCAGTACTTC
CASSYPLAGGQYQETQYF